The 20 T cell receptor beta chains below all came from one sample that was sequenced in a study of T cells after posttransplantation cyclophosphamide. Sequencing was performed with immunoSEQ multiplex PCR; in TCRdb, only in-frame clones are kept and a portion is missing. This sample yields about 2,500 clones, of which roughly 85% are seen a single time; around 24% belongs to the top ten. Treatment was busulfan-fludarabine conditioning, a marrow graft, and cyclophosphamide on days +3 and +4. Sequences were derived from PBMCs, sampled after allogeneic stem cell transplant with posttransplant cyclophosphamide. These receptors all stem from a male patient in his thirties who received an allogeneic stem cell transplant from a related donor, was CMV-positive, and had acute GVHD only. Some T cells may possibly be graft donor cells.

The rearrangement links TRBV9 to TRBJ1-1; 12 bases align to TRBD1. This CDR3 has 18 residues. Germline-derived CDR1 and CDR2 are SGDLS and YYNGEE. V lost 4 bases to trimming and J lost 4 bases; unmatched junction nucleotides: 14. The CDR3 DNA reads TGTGCCAGCAGCATCCAACCGGGACAGGGGGCGCCTGGCACTGAAGCTTTCTTT. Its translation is CASSIQPGQGAPGTEAFF.

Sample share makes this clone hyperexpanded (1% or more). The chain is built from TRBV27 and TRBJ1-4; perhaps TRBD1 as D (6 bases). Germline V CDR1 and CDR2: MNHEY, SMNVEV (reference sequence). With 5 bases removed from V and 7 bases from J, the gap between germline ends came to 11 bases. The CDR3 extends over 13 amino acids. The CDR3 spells CASSLQGREKLFF. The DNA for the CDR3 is TGTGCCAGCAGTCTACAGGGTCGTGAAAAACTGTTTTTT.

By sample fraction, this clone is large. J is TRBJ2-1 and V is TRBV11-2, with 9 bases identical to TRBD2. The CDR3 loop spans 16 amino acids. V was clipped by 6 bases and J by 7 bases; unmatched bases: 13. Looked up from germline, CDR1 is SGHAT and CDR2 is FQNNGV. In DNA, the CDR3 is TGTGCCAGCAGTTGGCCGGGACTAGCCTCCTTTAATGAGCAGTTCTTC. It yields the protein CASSWPGLASFNEQFF.

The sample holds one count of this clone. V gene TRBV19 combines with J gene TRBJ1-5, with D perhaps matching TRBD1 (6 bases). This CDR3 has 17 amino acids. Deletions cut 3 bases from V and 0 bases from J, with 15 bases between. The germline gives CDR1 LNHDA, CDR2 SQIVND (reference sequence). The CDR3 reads CASSMGRTGFSNQPQHF. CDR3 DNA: TGTGCCAGTAGTATGGGCAGAACAGGGTTTAGCAATCAGCCCCAGCATTTT.

Here the CDR3 reads CAWIRLAGGSTDTQYF. The CDR3 nucleotides are TGTGCCTGGATCAGACTAGCGGGGGGGAGCACAGATACGCAGTATTTT. This chain connects TRBV30 to TRBJ2-3; TRBD2 matches 14 bases. Trimming at V came to 4 bases and at J to 0 bases, leaving 3 bases not matched to a gene. The germline CDR1 and CDR2 sequences are GTSNPN and SVGIG (reference sequence). The CDR3 contains 16 residues.

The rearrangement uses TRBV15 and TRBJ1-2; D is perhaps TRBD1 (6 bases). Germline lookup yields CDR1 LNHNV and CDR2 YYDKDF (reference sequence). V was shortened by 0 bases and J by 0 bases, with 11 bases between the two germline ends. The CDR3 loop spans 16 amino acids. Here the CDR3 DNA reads TGTGCCACCAGCAGAGAGGGGGCCTCAGCTAACTATGGCTACACCTTC. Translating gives CATSREGASANYGYTF. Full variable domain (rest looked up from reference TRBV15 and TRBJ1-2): DAMVIQNPRYQVTQFGKPVTLSCSQTLNHNVMYWYQQKSSQAPKLLFHYYDKDFNNEADTPDNFQSRRPNTSFCFLDIRSPGLGDTAMYLCATSREGASANYGYTFGSGTRLTVV.

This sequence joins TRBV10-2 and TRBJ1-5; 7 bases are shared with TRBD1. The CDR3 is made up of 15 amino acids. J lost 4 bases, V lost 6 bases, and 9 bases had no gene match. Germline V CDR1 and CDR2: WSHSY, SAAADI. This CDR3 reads CASRYTGDRNQPQHF. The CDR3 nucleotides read TGCGCCAGCAGGTACACAGGGGACCGAAATCAGCCCCAGCATTTT.

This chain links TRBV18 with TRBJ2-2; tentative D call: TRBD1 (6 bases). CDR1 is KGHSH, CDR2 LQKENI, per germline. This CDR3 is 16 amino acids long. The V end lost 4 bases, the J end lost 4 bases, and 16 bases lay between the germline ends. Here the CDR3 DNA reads TGTGCCAGCTCACGCGGGCAGGGGTCCTCCACCGGGGAGCTGTTTTTT. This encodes CASSRGQGSSTGELFF.

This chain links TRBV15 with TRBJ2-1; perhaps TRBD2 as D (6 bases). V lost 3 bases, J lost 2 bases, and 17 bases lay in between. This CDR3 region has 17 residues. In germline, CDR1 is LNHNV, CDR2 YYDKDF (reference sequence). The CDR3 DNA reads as TGTGCCACCAGCAGCCCCTATGGGAGCGGGCCCTACAATGAGCAGTTCTTC. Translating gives CATSSPYGSGPYNEQFF.

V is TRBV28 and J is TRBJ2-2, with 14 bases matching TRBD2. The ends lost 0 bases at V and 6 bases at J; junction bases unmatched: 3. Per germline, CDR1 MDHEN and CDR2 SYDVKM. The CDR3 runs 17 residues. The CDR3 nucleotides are TGTGCCAGCAGTTTATGGAGACTAGCGGGGGGGCCCGGGGAGCTGTTTTTT. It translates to CASSLWRLAGGPGELFF.

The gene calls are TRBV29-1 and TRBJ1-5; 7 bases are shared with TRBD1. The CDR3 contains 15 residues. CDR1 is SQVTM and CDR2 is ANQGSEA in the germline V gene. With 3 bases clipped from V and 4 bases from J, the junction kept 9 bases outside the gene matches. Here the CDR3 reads CSVEVGAGGNQPQHF. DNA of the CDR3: TGCAGCGTTGAGGTTGGGGCAGGGGGAAATCAGCCCCAGCATTTT.

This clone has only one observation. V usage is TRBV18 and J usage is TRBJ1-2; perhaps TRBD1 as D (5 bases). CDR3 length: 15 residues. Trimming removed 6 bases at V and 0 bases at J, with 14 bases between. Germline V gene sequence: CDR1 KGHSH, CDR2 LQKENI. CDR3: CASSLSRGTNYGYTF. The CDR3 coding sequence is TGTGCCAGCTCTCTAAGTAGGGGTACTAACTATGGCTACACCTTC.

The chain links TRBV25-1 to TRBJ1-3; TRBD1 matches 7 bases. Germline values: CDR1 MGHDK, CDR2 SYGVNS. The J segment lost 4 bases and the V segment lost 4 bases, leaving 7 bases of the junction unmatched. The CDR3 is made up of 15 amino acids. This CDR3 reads CASSGQGITGNTIYF. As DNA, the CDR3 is TGTGCCAGCAGTGGACAGGGTATTACGGGAAACACCATATATTTT.

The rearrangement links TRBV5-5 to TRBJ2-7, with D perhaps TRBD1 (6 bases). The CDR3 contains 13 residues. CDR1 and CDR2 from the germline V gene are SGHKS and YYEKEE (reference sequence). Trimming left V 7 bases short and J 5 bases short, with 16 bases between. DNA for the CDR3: TGTGCCAGCTCGGGACACGAAGTGAACGAGCAGTACTTC. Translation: CASSGHEVNEQYF.

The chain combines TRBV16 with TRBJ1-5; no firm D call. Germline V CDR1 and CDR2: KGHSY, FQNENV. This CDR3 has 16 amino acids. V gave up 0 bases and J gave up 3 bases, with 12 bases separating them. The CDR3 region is CASSQSMGGPNQPQHF. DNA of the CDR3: TGTGCCAGCAGCCAATCAATGGGAGGGCCCAATCAGCCCCAGCATTTT.

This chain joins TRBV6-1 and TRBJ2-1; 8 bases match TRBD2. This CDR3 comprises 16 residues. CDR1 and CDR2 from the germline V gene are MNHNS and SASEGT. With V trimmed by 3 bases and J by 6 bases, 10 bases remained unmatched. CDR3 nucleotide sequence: TGTGCCAGCAGTGATTGGTCTAGCGGGTATATCAATGAGCAGTTCTTC. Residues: CASSDWSSGYINEQFF.

Here the CDR3 reads CASRSSDGNEQFF. In nucleotides, the CDR3 is TGTGCCAGCAGATCGAGCGATGGCAATGAGCAGTTCTTC. V is TRBV6-6 and J is TRBJ2-1; D not certain. The CDR3 loop spans 13 amino acids. With 6 bases removed from V and 6 bases from J, the gap between germline ends came to 12 bases. The germline CDR1 and CDR2 sequences are MNHNY and SVGAGI (reference sequence).

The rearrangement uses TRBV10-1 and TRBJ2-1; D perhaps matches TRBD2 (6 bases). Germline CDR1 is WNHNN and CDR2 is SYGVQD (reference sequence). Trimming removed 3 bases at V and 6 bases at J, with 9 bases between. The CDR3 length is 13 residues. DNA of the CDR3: TGCGCCAGCAGTGATGTTAGCGGCAATGAGCAGTTCTTC. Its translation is CASSDVSGNEQFF.

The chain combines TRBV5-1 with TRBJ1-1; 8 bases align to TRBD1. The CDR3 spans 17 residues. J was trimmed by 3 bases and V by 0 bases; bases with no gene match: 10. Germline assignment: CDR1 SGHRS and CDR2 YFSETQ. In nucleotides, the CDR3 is TGCGCCAGCAGCTTGGCCGGCCAGGGGGCGGGGTACACTGAAGCTTTCTTT. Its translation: CASSLAGQGAGYTEAFF.

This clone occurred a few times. The CDR3, as DNA: TGTGCCAGCAGCCGGGACAGGGGGCGAGAGACCCAGTACTTC. This gives the protein CASSRDRGRETQYF. The rearrangement uses TRBV11-1 and TRBJ2-5, with 12 bases aligning to TRBD1. CDR1 and CDR2 (germline): SGHAT, FQDESV (reference sequence). Trimming took 5 bases from V and 4 from J; bases not matched to a gene: 2. CDR3 size: 14 residues.